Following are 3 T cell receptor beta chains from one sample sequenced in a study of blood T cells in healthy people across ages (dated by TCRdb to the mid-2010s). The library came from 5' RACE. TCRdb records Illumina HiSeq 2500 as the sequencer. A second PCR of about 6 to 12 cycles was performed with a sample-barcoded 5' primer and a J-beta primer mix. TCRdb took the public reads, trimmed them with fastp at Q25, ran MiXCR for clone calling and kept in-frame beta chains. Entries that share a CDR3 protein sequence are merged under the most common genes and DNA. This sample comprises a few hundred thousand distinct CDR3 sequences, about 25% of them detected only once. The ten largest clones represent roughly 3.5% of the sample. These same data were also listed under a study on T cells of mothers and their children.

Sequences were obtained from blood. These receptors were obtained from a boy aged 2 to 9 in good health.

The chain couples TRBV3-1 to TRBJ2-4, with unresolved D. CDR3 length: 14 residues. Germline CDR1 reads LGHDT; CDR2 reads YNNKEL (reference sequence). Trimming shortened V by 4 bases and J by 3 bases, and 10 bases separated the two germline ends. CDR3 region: CASSLVGGKNIQYF. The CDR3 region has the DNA TGTGCCAGCAGCCTTGTTGGCGGCAAAAACATTCAGTACTTC.

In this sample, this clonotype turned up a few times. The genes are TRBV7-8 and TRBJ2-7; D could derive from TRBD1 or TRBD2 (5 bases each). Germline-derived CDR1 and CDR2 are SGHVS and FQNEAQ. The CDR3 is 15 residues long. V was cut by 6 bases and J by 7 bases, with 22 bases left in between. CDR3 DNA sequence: TGTGCCAGCAGACCCCAGAGGGCAGGGCTCGATGAGCAGTACTTC. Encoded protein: CASRPQRAGLDEQYF.

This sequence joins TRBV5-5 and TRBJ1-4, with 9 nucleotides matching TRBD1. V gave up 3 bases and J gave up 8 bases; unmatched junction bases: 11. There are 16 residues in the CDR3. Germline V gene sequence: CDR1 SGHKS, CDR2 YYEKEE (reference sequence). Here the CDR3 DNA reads TGTGCCAGCAGCTCGCCCACAGGGGGCGAAGAAGAAAAACTGTTTTTT. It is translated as CASSSPTGGEEEKLFF.